One sample yielded the 13 T cell receptor beta chains listed below, sequenced in a study of CD8 T cells in Susac syndrome. RNA in amounts of roughly 0.5 to 1 ug was reverse transcribed with random hexamers. TCRdb redid the calling of the immunoSEQ multiplex PCR reads with MiXCR, one entry per CDR3 protein. The sample lists some 190,000 distinct CDR3 sequences; about 95% were seen once. The sequencing sample was made of CD4+ T cells from PBMCs. The receptors originated from a human donor in good health.

The J gene is TRBJ2-5, the V gene TRBV6-6; 11 bases are a match to TRBD2. With 2 bases clipped from V and 4 bases from J, the junction kept 3 bases outside the gene matches. This CDR3 spans 15 amino acids. Germline CDR1 reads MNHNY; CDR2 reads SVGAGI (reference sequence). This CDR3 reads CASSYLLAGGETQYF. The CDR3 bases are TGTGCCAGCAGTTACCTGCTAGCGGGAGGAGAGACCCAGTACTTC.

V and J are TRBV9 and TRBJ1-1, with D perhaps TRBD1 (5 bases). The germline V gene encodes CDR1 SGDLS and CDR2 YYNGEE. The CDR3 length is 14 residues. V was shortened by 0 bases and J by 3 bases, with 9 bases between the two germline ends. The CDR3 DNA reads TGTGCCAGCAGCGTAGGGGCAGGGCACACTGAAGCTTTCTTT. Translating it yields CASSVGAGHTEAFF.

The chain combines TRBV2 with TRBJ1-2, with D maybe TRBD1 (5 bases). Trimming removed 8 bases from V and 6 bases from J, with 16 bases in between. The CDR3 has 13 amino acids. Germline loops: CDR1 SNHLY, CDR2 FYNNEI. As DNA, the CDR3 is TGTGCCAGCTCCTCCCAGGGCGATGATGGCTACACCTTC. It codes for CASSSQGDDGYTF.

J is TRBJ2-6 and V is TRBV6-1, with D tentatively TRBD2 (6 bases). The V gene lost 6 bases and the J gene lost 0 bases, with 15 bases spanning the gap. This CDR3 is built from 17 residues. Germline values: CDR1 MNHNS, CDR2 SASEGT. CDR3 region: CASSPFRGSSGANVLTF. CDR3 DNA sequence: TGTGCCAGCAGCCCCTTCCGGGGGAGCTCTGGGGCCAACGTCCTGACTTTC.

The chain uses TRBV4-2 and TRBJ2-7; 9 positions agree with TRBD1. Trimming removed 4 bases from V and 5 bases from J; junction bases left unmatched: 9. Germline lookup yields CDR1 LGHNA and CDR2 YNFKEQ. The CDR3 consists of 15 residues. This CDR3 is CASSPGPGQGDEQYF. As DNA, the CDR3 is TGTGCCAGCAGCCCGGGGCCGGGACAGGGCGACGAGCAGTACTTC.

This chain joins TRBV29-1 and TRBJ2-6; possibly TRBD1 for D (5 bases). Germline CDR1 SQVTM, CDR2 ANQGSEA. V lost 2 bases to trimming and J lost 2 bases, with 10 bases between them. The CDR3 runs to 15 residues. CDR3 DNA sequence: TGCAGCGTTGAATGGTCAGGGACTGGGGCCAACGTCCTGACTTTC. Its translation is CSVEWSGTGANVLTF.

This rearrangement joins TRBV2 to TRBJ1-1; D is uncertain. V gave up 2 bases and J gave up 2 bases, with 6 bases separating them. CDR3 length: 13 amino acids. Germline CDR1 SNHLY, CDR2 FYNNEI. CDR3 nucleotides: TGTGCCAGCAGTGAAAATCGTAACACTGAAGCTTTCTTT. Translated: CASSENRNTEAFF.

The CDR3 region has the DNA TGCAGTGCTAGTGTGGAGACCCAGTACTTC. Encoded protein: CSASVETQYF. The chain carries TRBV20-1 and TRBJ2-5; no definite D call. Trimming stripped 3 bases from V and 5 bases from J, with 4 bases between. Germline V lookup: CDR1 DFQATT, CDR2 SNEGSKA (reference sequence). The CDR3 runs 10 residues.

The gene calls are TRBV12-3 or TRBV12-4 and TRBJ2-7; 10 nucleotides align to TRBD2. This CDR3 has 15 residues. Germline trimming cut 3 bases from V and 5 bases from J; bases unmatched to any gene: 7. CDR3 region: CASSFSLSGRNEQYF. CDR3 nucleotide sequence: TGTGCCAGCAGTTTCTCCCTTAGCGGGAGGAACGAGCAGTACTTC.

The chain recombines TRBV19 with TRBJ1-2, with 8 bases aligning to TRBD1. The CDR3 has 13 amino acids. The V segment lost 9 bases and the J segment 5 bases; nucleotides outside the gene matches: 8. Germline CDR1 and CDR2: LNHDA and SQIVND (reference sequence). The CDR3 sequence is CASHRDRCYGYTF. CDR3 nucleotides: TGTGCCAGCCATCGGGACAGGTGTTATGGCTACACCTTC.

The J gene is TRBJ1-1, the V gene TRBV5-4; TRBD1 matches at 10 bases. Germline V gene sequence: CDR1 SGHNT, CDR2 YYREEE (reference sequence). J lost 8 bases, V lost 5 bases, and 12 bases had no gene match. The CDR3 spans 15 residues. In DNA, the CDR3 is TGTGCCAGCAGGCCTCAGGGACAGGGGAGGGAGGAAGCTTTCTTT. Protein sequence: CASRPQGQGREEAFF.

The chain joins TRBV7-2 to TRBJ2-7; 7 bases agree with TRBD1. After removal of 5 bases from V and 5 bases from J, the junction contained 9 bases not matched to a gene. This CDR3 comprises 14 residues. Germline V gene data show CDR1 as SGHTA and CDR2 as FQGNSA. CDR3 amino acids: CASSQRQGRHEQYF. The CDR3 DNA reads as TGTGCCAGCAGCCAGCGACAGGGTAGACACGAGCAGTACTTC.

The CDR3, as DNA: TGTGCCTGGAGGAACAGGGGATCGAACACCGGGGAGCTGTTTTTT. This sequence encodes CAWRNRGSNTGELFF. V and J are TRBV30 and TRBJ2-2; 7 nucleotides line up with TRBD1. Germline V gene data show CDR1 as GTSNPN and CDR2 as SVGIG (reference sequence). The CDR3 consists of 15 residues. V lost 3 bases to trimming and J lost 0 bases; unmatched junction nucleotides: 4. The entire variable domain, with the rest obtained from reference TRBV30 and TRBJ2-2, is as follows: SQTIHQWPATLVQPVGSPLSLECTVEGTSNPNLYWYRQAAGRGLQLLFYSVGIGQISSEVPQNLSASRPQDRQFILSSKKLLLSDSGFYLCAWRNRGSNTGELFFGEGSRLTVL.